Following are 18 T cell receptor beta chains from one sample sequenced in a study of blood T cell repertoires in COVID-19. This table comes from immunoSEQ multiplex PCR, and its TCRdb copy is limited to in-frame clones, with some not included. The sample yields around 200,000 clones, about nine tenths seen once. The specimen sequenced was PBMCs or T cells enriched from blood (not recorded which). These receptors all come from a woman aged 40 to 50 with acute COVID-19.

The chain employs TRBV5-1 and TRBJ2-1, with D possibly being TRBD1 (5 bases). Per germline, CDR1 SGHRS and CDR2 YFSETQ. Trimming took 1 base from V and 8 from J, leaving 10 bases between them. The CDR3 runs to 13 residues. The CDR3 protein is CASSLRLGDEQFF. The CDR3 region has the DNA TGCGCCAGCAGCTTGAGGCTAGGGGATGAGCAGTTCTTC.

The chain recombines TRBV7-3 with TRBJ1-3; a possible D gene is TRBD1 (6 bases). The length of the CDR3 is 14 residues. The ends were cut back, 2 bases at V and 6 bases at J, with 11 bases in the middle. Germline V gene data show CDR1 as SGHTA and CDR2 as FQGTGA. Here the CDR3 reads CASSLSPGENTIYF. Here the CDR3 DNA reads TGTGCCAGCAGCTTATCCCCAGGGGAAAACACCATATATTTT.

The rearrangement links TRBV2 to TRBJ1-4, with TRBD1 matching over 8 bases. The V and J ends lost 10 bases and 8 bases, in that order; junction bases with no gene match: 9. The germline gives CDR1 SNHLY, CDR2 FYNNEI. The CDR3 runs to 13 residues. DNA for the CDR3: TGTGCCAATTCCAGGGGGCTCGAGGAAAAACTGTTTTTT. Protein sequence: CANSRGLEEKLFF.

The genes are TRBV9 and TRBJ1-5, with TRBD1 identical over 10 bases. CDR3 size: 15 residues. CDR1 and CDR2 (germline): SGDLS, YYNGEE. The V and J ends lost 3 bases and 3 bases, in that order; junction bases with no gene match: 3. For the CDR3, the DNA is TGTGCCAGCAGCGCCGGGACAGGGGTCAATCAGCCCCAGCATTTT. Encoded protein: CASSAGTGVNQPQHF.

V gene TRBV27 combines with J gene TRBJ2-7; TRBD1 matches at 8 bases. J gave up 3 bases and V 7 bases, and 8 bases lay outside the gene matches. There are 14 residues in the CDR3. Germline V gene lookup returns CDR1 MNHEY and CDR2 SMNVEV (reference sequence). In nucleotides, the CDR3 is TGTGCCAGCACCAGGACAGGGAATTTCTACGAGCAGTACTTC. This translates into CASTRTGNFYEQYF.

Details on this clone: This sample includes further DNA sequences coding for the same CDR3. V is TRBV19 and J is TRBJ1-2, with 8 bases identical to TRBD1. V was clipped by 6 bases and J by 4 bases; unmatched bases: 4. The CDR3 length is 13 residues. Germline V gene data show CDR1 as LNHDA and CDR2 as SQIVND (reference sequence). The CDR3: CASSLGQGYGYTF. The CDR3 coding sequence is TGTGCCAGTAGCCTAGGACAGGGCTATGGCTACACCTTC.

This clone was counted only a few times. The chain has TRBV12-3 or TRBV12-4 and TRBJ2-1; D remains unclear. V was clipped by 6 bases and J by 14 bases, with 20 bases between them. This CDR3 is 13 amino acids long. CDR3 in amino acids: CASSPPPDTVKFF. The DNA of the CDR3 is TGTGCCAGCAGCCCCCCGCCTGACACAGTCAAGTTCTTC.

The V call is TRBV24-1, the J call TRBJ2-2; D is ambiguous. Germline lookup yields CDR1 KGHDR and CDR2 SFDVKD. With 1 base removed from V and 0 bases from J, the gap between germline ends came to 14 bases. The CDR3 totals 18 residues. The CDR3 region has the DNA TGTGCCACCAGTGATTTCAAATCACCCACGGCGAACACCGGGGAGCTGTTTTTT. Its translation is CATSDFKSPTANTGELFF.

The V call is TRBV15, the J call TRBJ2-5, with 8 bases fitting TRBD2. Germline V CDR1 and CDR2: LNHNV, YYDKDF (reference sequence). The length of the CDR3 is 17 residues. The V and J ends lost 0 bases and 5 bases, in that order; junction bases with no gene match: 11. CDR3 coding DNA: TGTGCCACCAGCAGAGATATCCGGGGGGGCCTGGTCGAGACCCAGTACTTC. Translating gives CATSRDIRGGLVETQYF.

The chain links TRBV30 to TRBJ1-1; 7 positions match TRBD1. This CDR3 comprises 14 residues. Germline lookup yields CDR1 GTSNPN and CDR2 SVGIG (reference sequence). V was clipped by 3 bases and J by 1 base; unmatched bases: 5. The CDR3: CAWRRQGENTEAFF. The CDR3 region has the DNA TGTGCCTGGAGGAGACAGGGCGAGAACACTGAAGCTTTCTTT.

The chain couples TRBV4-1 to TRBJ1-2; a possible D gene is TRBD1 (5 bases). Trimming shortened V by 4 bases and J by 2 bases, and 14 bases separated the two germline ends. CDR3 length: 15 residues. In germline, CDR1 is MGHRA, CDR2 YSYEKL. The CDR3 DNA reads TGCGCCAGCAGCCTCACTCCGGACATCAACTATGGCTACACCTTC. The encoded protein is CASSLTPDINYGYTF.

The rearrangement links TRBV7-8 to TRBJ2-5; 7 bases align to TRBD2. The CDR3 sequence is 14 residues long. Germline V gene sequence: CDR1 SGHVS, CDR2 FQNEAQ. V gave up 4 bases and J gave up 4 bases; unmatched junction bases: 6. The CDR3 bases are TGTGCCAGCAGCTCACCCGGGAGGCCAGAGACCCAGTACTTC. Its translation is CASSSPGRPETQYF.

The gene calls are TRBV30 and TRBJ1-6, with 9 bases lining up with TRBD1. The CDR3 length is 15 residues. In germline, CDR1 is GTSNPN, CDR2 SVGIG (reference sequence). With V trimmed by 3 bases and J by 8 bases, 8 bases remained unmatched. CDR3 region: CAWRGRTGVDSPLHF. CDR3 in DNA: TGTGCCTGGAGGGGAAGGACAGGGGTCGATTCACCCCTCCACTTT.

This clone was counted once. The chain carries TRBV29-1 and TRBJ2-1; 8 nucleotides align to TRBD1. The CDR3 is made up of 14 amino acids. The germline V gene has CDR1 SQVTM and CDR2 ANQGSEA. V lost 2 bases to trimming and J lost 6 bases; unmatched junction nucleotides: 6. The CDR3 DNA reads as TGCAGCGTTGAACTAGGACAGGGACCCAATGAGCAGTTCTTC. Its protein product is CSVELGQGPNEQFF.

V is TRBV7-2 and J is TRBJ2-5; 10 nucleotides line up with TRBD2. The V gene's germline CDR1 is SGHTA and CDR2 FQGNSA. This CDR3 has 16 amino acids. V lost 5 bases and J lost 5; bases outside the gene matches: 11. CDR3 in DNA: TGTGCCAGCAGCCCTCTTCTAGCGGGGGTGTATGAGACCCAGTACTTC. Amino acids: CASSPLLAGVYETQYF.

The CDR3 bases are TGTGCCAGCAGGGAGGGCAGAATGGAGACCCAGTACTTC. Its translation is CASREGRMETQYF. The chain uses TRBV11-1 and TRBJ2-5, with D maybe TRBD2 (6 bases). CDR1 and CDR2 from the germline V gene are SGHAT and FQDESV (reference sequence). The CDR3 is 13 amino acids. V was cut by 6 bases and J by 5 bases, with 13 bases left in between. Combining the CDR3 with reference TRBV11-1 and TRBJ2-5 gives the whole variable domain EAEVAQSPRYKITEKSQAVAFWCDPISGHATLYWYRQILGQGPELLVQFQDESVVDDSQLPKDRFSAERLKGVDSTLKIQPAELGDSAMYLCASREGRMETQYFGPGTRLLVL.

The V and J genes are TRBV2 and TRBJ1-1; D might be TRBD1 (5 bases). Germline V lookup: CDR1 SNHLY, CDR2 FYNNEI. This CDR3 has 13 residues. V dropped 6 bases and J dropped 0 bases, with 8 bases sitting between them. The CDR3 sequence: CASRGGVNTEAFF. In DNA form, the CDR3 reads TGTGCCAGCAGGGGGGGAGTGAACACTGAAGCTTTCTTT.

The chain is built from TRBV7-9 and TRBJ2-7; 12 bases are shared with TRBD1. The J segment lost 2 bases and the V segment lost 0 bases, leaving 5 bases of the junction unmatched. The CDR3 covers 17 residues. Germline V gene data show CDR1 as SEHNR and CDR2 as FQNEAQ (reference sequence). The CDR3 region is CASSLAGTGGVAYEQYF. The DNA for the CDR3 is TGTGCCAGCAGCTTAGCCGGGACAGGGGGCGTTGCCTACGAGCAGTACTTC.